A selection of T cell receptor beta chains follows, all from one sample in a study of beta chain features in type 1 diabetes. Sequencing used immunoSEQ multiplex PCR; TCRdb keeps in-frame clones, though not all of them. The sample holds some 240,000 clones; approximately 16% are singletons and the top ten take roughly 0.08%. Input material: naive CD4+ T cells from blood. Receptor source: a man aged 25 to 45 with type 1 diabetes. The CDR3 runs from the conserved cysteine through the conserved F or W. Fields, in order: J gene, V gene, D gene, clone size, CDR3 protein. A D gene is named only where the DNA matches it firmly. Only part of the rows carry a size: once, few, many, or a class if the clone is expanded.

TRBJ1-1,TRBV7-2,.,few,CASSLSRLGWEREAFF
TRBJ2-3,TRBV29-1,TRBD2,.,CSVASGAATDTQYF
TRBJ2-1,TRBV5-1,.,.,CASSLLTDYNEQFF
TRBJ2-3,TRBV7-9,TRBD1,.,CASSRGTGGSAQYF
TRBJ1-1,TRBV20-1,.,.,CSAQGDTEAFF
TRBJ2-4,TRBV10-3,TRBD2,.,CAISAERGSKNIQYF
TRBJ2-7,TRBV9,TRBD1,few,CASSSSRGQGPSYEQYF
.,TRBV29-1,TRBD1,few,CSVVRGPYEQYF
TRBJ2-1,TRBV2,.,once,CASRKERPSNEQFF
TRBJ2-7,TRBV7-2,TRBD2,.,CASSFGTSFDEQYF
TRBJ1-1,TRBV7-2,.,few,CASRLNTEAFF
TRBJ2-1,TRBV5-1,TRBD2,.,CASSVRAGGPHEQFF
TRBJ2-5,TRBV5-1,TRBD2,.,CASSLASGSQETQYF
TRBJ2-3,TRBV5-1,.,few,CASSLTVTDTQYF
TRBJ2-1,TRBV28,.,few,CASTSTGEQFF
TRBJ2-5,TRBV10-3,.,few,CAIRGVLGETQYF
TRBJ1-2,TRBV30,TRBD1,.,CAWSVGTGMLGYTF
TRBJ1-5,TRBV29-1,TRBD1,few,CSVRGQGFNQPQHF
TRBJ1-5,TRBV28,.,few,CASSPAGGASQPQHF
TRBJ2-7,TRBV29-1,.,.,CSVEGGGSAYEQYF
TRBJ1-3,TRBV29-1,.,few,CSVESWDPGNTIYF
TRBJ2-1,TRBV9,.,.,CASSVGQSNNEQFF
TRBJ2-7,TRBV10-3,TRBD2,.,CAIRDMREGGDEQYF
TRBJ2-7,TRBV4-2,TRBD2,few,CASSPRPREDHEQYF
TRBJ2-3,TRBV7-9,TRBD2,few,CALGPLAGSTDTQYF
TRBJ2-7,TRBV30,.,few,CAWTRQGLYEQYF
TRBJ2-3,TRBV4-3,TRBD2,few,CALGPRSAGGPGNTDTQYF